The 29 T cell receptor beta chains below were found in one sample sequenced in a study of regulatory T cells in long-lasting Graves disease. Relying on iRepertoire HTBI primers and Arm-PCR of CDR3 regions, the team built TCR beta libraries. MiXCR, run by TCRdb on the multiplex PCR reads, gives a single entry per CDR3 protein. The repertoire has about 430,000 distinct CDR3 sequences, 15% of them found once; the top ten carry about 7.8%. The time point is: newly diagnosed GD, antithyroid drugs for less than 3 months. The TCR library was made from RNA extracted from PBMCs. The sample was also linked to a second study, of T cells in Graves' hyperthyroidism and ophthalmopathy.

The sequenced sample was peripheral blood mononuclear cells (PBMCs), obtained at new diagnosis, from a patient treated with antithyroid drugs. These receptors came from a woman aged 40 to 50 with Graves disease.

In this sample, this clonotype turned up many times. Here the CDR3 DNA reads TGTGCCAGCAGCCAAGTATTCTCCGGGACAGGGACTGGAAACACCATATATTTT. It specifies CASSQVFSGTGTGNTIYF. The chain is built from TRBV3-1 and TRBJ1-3, with 9 nucleotides matching TRBD1. V lost 1 base and J lost 2; bases outside the gene matches: 9. This CDR3 has 18 residues. Germline CDR1 and CDR2: LGHDT and YNNKEL (reference sequence).

This clonotype was observed many times. V and J are TRBV6-1 and TRBJ2-5; a weak D match, TRBD1 (5 bases). Per the germline V gene, CDR1 is MNHNS and CDR2 is SASEGT. Trimming took off 3 bases at V and 2 bases at J, with 13 bases between the two ends. This CDR3 contains 15 residues. Written as DNA, the CDR3 is TGTGCCAGCAGTGAGCCCGTGACAGTACAAGAGACCCAGTACTTC. Its protein product is CASSEPVTVQETQYF.

This clonotype was counted many times. CDR3 DNA: TGCAGTGCTACAATCGGGACAGGGCTCCGCGAGCAGTACTTC. Protein product: CSATIGTGLREQYF. The chain combines TRBV20-1 with TRBJ2-7, with 9 bases aligning to TRBD1. With 4 bases clipped from V and 6 bases from J, the junction kept 10 bases outside the gene matches. Germline V gives CDR1 DFQATT, CDR2 SNEGSKA (reference sequence). CDR3 length: 14 residues.

In its sample, this clonotype was seen many times. The gene calls are TRBV7-9 and TRBJ2-3, with 10 bases identical to TRBD2. CDR3 size: 14 residues. Trimming cost V 6 bases and J 3 bases; bases outside gene matches: 3. Germline V gene lookup returns CDR1 SEHNR and CDR2 FQNEAQ (reference sequence). DNA for the CDR3: TGTGCCAGCAGTCTAGCGGGAGTGACAGATACGCAGTATTTT. Residues: CASSLAGVTDTQYF.

This clonotype came up many times. The chain is built from TRBV11-3 and TRBJ2-2, with 7 bases aligning to TRBD2. V was clipped by 6 bases and J by 6 bases; unmatched bases: 10. The CDR3 totals 15 residues. Germline loops: CDR1 SGHNT, CDR2 YENEEA. The CDR3 nucleotides are TGTGCCAGCAGTTTGACGACTAGCCGGGCCGGGGAGCTGTTTTTT. Protein product: CASSLTTSRAGELFF. The full variable domain, in which reference TRBV11-3 and TRBJ2-2 provide the parts outside the CDR3, is EAGVVQSPRYKIIEKKQPVAFWCNPISGHNTLYWYLQNLGQGPELLIRYENEEAVDDSQLPKDRFSAERLKGVDSTLKIQPAELGDSAVYLCASSLTTSRAGELFFGEGSRLTVL.

This clonotype was counted ten times or more. The rearrangement uses TRBV6-5 and TRBJ1-2; D not resolved. This CDR3 is built from 13 residues. V was cut by 2 bases and J by 4 bases, with 8 bases left in between. Per the germline V gene, CDR1 is MNHEY and CDR2 is SVGAGI. CDR3 protein: CASSYKGGYGYTF. CDR3 sequence (DNA): TGTGCCAGCAGTTACAAGGGAGGCTATGGCTACACCTTC.

This clonotype was seen a handful of times. A read error is possible here, since a much larger clone lies one base away. The chain combines TRBV18 with TRBJ2-5, with D unresolved. The ends were cut back, 0 bases at V and 1 base at J, with 6 bases in the middle. The CDR3 runs to 14 residues. The germline gives CDR1 KGHSH, CDR2 LQKENI. CDR3 in amino acids: CASSPPVTQETQYF. In DNA form, the CDR3 reads TGTGCCAGCTCACCACCGGTCACCCAAGAGACCCAGTACTTC.

This clonotype was counted a few times. The CDR3 sequence: CASSYGAGNTFF. The DNA for the CDR3 is TGTGCCAGCAGTTACGGGGCCGGTAATACGTTCTTC. This chain uses TRBV6-2 or TRBV6-3 with TRBJ2-1; maybe TRBD1 (5 bases). The germline gives CDR1 MNHEY, CDR2 SVGEGT. V was shortened by 2 bases and J by 15 bases, with 14 bases between the two germline ends. The length of the CDR3 is 12 residues.

The chain carries TRBV3-1 and TRBJ2-1; TRBD1 agrees at 7 bases. The CDR3 spans 14 residues. The V segment lost 4 bases and the J segment 5 bases; nucleotides outside the gene matches: 5. Germline V gives CDR1 LGHDT, CDR2 YNNKEL (reference sequence). This chain's CDR3 is CASSRRDRDNEQFF. The CDR3 nucleotides read TGTGCCAGCAGCCGACGGGACAGAGACAATGAGCAGTTCTTC.

This clonotype was counted a few times. The chain employs TRBV18 and TRBJ1-3; D gene uncertain. Germline-derived CDR1 and CDR2 are KGHSH and LQKENI. This CDR3 spans 14 amino acids. The V end lost 3 bases, the J end lost 0 bases, and 6 bases lay between the germline ends. In DNA form, the CDR3 reads TGTGCCAGCTCACCGTCATCCTCTGGAAACACCATATATTTT. This encodes CASSPSSSGNTIYF.

This clonotype has at least ten counts. V usage is TRBV12-3 or TRBV12-4 and J usage is TRBJ1-1, with a weak D call TRBD1 (5 bases). Trimming removed 2 bases at V and 5 bases at J, with 18 bases between. The CDR3 is 16 residues long. DNA of the CDR3: TGTGCCAGCAGTTTATCGTGGCAGGGAAGAGGGACTGAAGCTTTCTTT. It encodes CASSLSWQGRGTEAFF.

This clonotype was counted many times. This sequence joins TRBV28 and TRBJ1-5, with unresolved D. The CDR3 extends over 14 amino acids. Trimming took 4 bases from V and 4 from J, leaving 11 bases between them. Germline loops: CDR1 MDHEN, CDR2 SYDVKM. CDR3 amino acids: CASSSVTANQPQHF. The CDR3 region has the DNA TGTGCCAGCAGTTCGGTCACAGCGAATCAGCCCCAGCATTTT.

This clonotype was counted between two and nine times. The chain employs TRBV10-3 and TRBJ2-1; 16 bases fit TRBD2. V trimming: 10 bases; J trimming: 5 bases; junction bases outside the gene matches: 8. The CDR3 totals 16 residues. Germline V gives CDR1 ENHRY, CDR2 SYGVKD. This chain's CDR3 is CATGTSGRDGDNEQFF. Here the CDR3 DNA reads TGTGCCACCGGGACTAGCGGGAGGGATGGGGACAATGAGCAGTTCTTC.

This clonotype was recorded many times. The chain carries TRBV19 and TRBJ1-2, with a tentative D call TRBD1 (5 bases). This CDR3 is built from 12 residues. V was trimmed by 3 bases and J by 6 bases, leaving 8 bases between them. The germline V gene has CDR1 LNHDA and CDR2 SQIVND (reference sequence). Here the CDR3 reads CASSMPGDGYTF. The CDR3 coding sequence is TGTGCCAGTAGTATGCCGGGGGATGGCTACACCTTC.

In its sample, this clonotype was seen a few times. The chain links TRBV4-1 to TRBJ2-3; no clear D. Germline CDR1 MGHRA, CDR2 YSYEKL. The CDR3 sequence is 15 residues long. V was trimmed by 4 bases and J by 0 bases, leaving 11 bases between them. CDR3 region: CASSPVVGSTDTQYF. CDR3 bases: TGCGCCAGCAGCCCGGTGGTGGGGAGCACAGATACGCAGTATTTT.

This clonotype has a count of ten or more. The V call is TRBV4-2, the J call TRBJ2-7, with 8 positions matching TRBD2. The CDR3 loop spans 15 amino acids. Germline-derived CDR1 and CDR2 are LGHNA and YNFKEQ. With V trimmed by 3 bases and J by 7 bases, 11 bases remained unmatched. The CDR3: CASSQYPGLGGEQYF. CDR3 bases: TGTGCCAGCAGCCAGTATCCGGGACTAGGGGGAGAGCAGTACTTC.

In its sample, this clonotype was seen many times. V gene TRBV29-1 combines with J gene TRBJ1-2; the D gene is possibly TRBD1 (5 bases). Between the trimmed V and J ends, which lost 4 bases and 4 bases, there was a span of 13 bases. Germline V gene data show CDR1 as SQVTM and CDR2 as ANQGSEA. The CDR3 contains 13 residues. CDR3 coding DNA: TGCAGCGTTGTTGTCCAGGGCGGCTATGGCTACACCTTC. Protein product: CSVVVQGGYGYTF.

This clonotype appeared many times. The chain has TRBV2 and TRBJ1-2; D may be TRBD1 (5 bases). V was pared by 7 bases and J by 6 bases, with 24 bases between. CDR1 is SNHLY and CDR2 is FYNNEI in the germline V gene. The length of the CDR3 is 16 residues. DNA for the CDR3: TGTGCCAGCAAAGAAGGGGCGGGTCTCGGAGGCGATGGCTACACCTTC. Its protein product is CASKEGAGLGGDGYTF.

This clonotype was detected many times. J is TRBJ2-5 and V is TRBV5-1; 7 nucleotides align to TRBD1. This CDR3 region has 15 residues. V was clipped by 0 bases and J by 4 bases; unmatched bases: 6. Germline-derived CDR1 and CDR2 are SGHRS and YFSETQ. Here the CDR3 reads CASSLVRGRGETQYF. The CDR3 DNA sequence: TGCGCCAGCAGCTTGGTAAGGGGGCGCGGAGAGACCCAGTACTTC. Variable domain in full (rest from reference TRBV5-1 and TRBJ2-5): KAGVTQTPRYLIKTRGQQVTLSCSPISGHRSVSWYQQTPGQGLQFLFEYFSETQRNKGNFPGRFSGRQFSNSRSEMNVSTLELGDSALYLCASSLVRGRGETQYFGPGTRLLVL.

In this sample, this clonotype turned up many times. One end of the junction is discordant with germline, which a read error may explain. This chain links TRBV19 with TRBJ1-4, with 7 bases identical to TRBD1. Per germline, CDR1 LNHDA and CDR2 SQIVND (reference sequence). The CDR3 contains 13 residues. The CDR3 DNA sequence: TGTGCCAGTAGTGTAGACAGGGATGAAAAACTGTTTTTT. This gives the protein CASSVDRDEKLFF.

This clonotype appeared many times. J is TRBJ2-1 and V is TRBV10-2; either TRBD1 or TRBD2 may fit D (5 bases each). Germline CDR1 WSHSY, CDR2 SAAADI. The CDR3 is 14 residues long. The V gene lost 4 bases and the J gene lost 8 bases, with 15 bases spanning the gap. The CDR3: CASSGGPPVDEQFF. The CDR3 region has the DNA TGCGCCAGCAGTGGGGGACCACCGGTAGATGAGCAGTTCTTC.

The V gene is TRBV28, the J gene TRBJ1-1; no clear D gene. This CDR3 region has 12 residues. CDR1 is MDHEN, CDR2 SYDVKM, per germline. Trimming removed 3 bases at V and 7 bases at J, with 9 bases between. The CDR3 loop reads CASSLSDDEAFF. The CDR3, as DNA: TGTGCCAGCAGTTTGTCGGACGATGAAGCTTTCTTT.

The gene calls are TRBV20-1 and TRBJ2-1, with D maybe TRBD2 (6 bases). CDR1 DFQATT and CDR2 SNEGSKA come from the germline V gene (reference sequence). The CDR3 has 17 amino acids. V lost 3 bases, J lost 3 bases, and 21 bases lay in between. Here the CDR3 reads CSARGLATSQVYNEQFF. CDR3 nucleotide sequence: TGCAGTGCTAGGGGGCTAGCGACAAGCCAAGTCTACAATGAGCAGTTCTTC.

Comment on this clonotype: A much bigger clone sits one base away, suggesting this may be a read error. The chain employs TRBV5-4 and TRBJ2-1; 10 bases align to TRBD1. Germline V CDR1 and CDR2: SGHNT, YYREEE (reference sequence). CDR3 length: 17 amino acids. CDR3 amino acids: CASSLARDRGGYNEQLF. The DNA of the CDR3 is TGTGCCAGCAGCTTGGCCAGGGACAGGGGAGGCTACAATGAGCAGCTCTTC.

The rearrangement uses TRBV7-8 and TRBJ2-1; 9 bases map to TRBD1. J gave up 4 bases and V 5 bases, and 6 bases lay outside the gene matches. Germline V CDR1 and CDR2: SGHVS, FQNEAQ. This CDR3 contains 15 residues. CDR3 protein: CASSARTGDYNEQFF. DNA of the CDR3: TGTGCCAGCAGCGCTAGGACAGGGGATTACAATGAGCAGTTCTTC.

In this sample, this clonotype turned up many times. This chain connects TRBV29-1 to TRBJ1-1, with D unresolved. This CDR3 spans 14 amino acids. Germline V gene data show CDR1 as SQVTM and CDR2 as ANQGSEA. Trimming took 5 bases from V and 1 from J, leaving 14 bases between them. CDR3 DNA: TGCAGCGTTATATCCTTCACAGCGAACACTGAAGCTTTCTTT. This encodes CSVISFTANTEAFF.

This clonotype was found a few times. This chain uses TRBV10-3 with TRBJ2-7; 8 bases line up with TRBD1. Germline V lookup: CDR1 ENHRY, CDR2 SYGVKD. The V segment lost 6 bases and the J segment 4 bases; nucleotides outside the gene matches: 8. The CDR3 sequence is 14 residues long. CDR3 nucleotide sequence: TGTGCCATCAGGGATGACAGGGGTGATTACGAGCAGTACTTC. It yields the protein CAIRDDRGDYEQYF.

This chain links TRBV30 with TRBJ1-2; the D is unclear. The CDR3 loop spans 13 amino acids. CDR1 and CDR2 from the germline V gene are GTSNPN and SVGIG (reference sequence). Deletions cut 0 bases from V and 4 bases from J, with 9 bases between. Here the CDR3 DNA reads TGTGCCTGGAGTGTACAGTGGATCTATGGCTACACCTTC. Translated, it gives CAWSVQWIYGYTF.

This clonotype was observed many times. The rearrangement links TRBV11-2 to TRBJ2-5; D assignment may be TRBD1 or TRBD2 (5 bases each). V lost 1 base and J lost 5, with 11 bases in between. This CDR3 is 14 amino acids long. Per germline, CDR1 SGHAT and CDR2 FQNNGV. For the CDR3, the DNA is TGTGCCAGCAGCTTAGGTGGGGGTTGGGAGACCCAGTACTTC. Encoded protein: CASSLGGGWETQYF.